Listed below are T cell receptor beta chains from one sample, sequenced in a study of cytomegalovirus exposure and HLA in healthy donors. Clones were read by immunoSEQ multiplex PCR, and TCRdb kept only the in-frame ones, dropping some. In the table there are 70,000 or so clones, 94% of which are singletons. The sequencing sample was made of PBMCs. All receptors come from a young woman in good health and CMV-seronegative. Each CDR3 is given with its conserved first and last residue. A D gene is named only where the DNA matches it firmly. Part of the rows lack a size; the others show once, few, many or a class for expanded clones.

DNA	CDR3	size	D	J	V
TGCAGCGTTGATGCTAGGGGGGGCTACGAGCAGTACTTC	CSVDARGGYEQYF	NA	NA	TRBJ2-7	TRBV29-1
TGTGCCACCTGGGGCGGGAACCCCTCCTACAATGAGCAGTTCTTC	CATWGGNPSYNEQFF	NA	NA	TRBJ2-1	TRBV18
TGTGCCAGCAGCTTCCTTCCCTATAATTCACCCCTCCACTTT	CASSFLPYNSPLHF	NA	NA	TRBJ1-6	TRBV7-2
TGTGCCAGCACCGACGGGGGATTCACAGATACGCAGTATTTT	CASTDGGFTDTQYF	NA	NA	TRBJ2-3	TRBV6-1
TGTGCCAGCAGTTTATCCGGGACAGTTGGAACGCCCCAGTACTTC	CASSLSGTVGTPQYF	NA	TRBD1	TRBJ2-5	TRBV27
TGTGCCAGCAGGAGTAGCGGGGGGCCAAGAAGCACAGATACGCAGTATTTT	CASRSSGGPRSTDTQYF	NA	TRBD2	TRBJ2-3	TRBV7-9
TGTGCCAGCAGTGGACAGGGGACCGCTGAAGCTTTCTTT	CASSGQGTAEAFF	NA	TRBD1	TRBJ1-1	TRBV27
TGCGCCAGCAGCGAGGACTCGAGGGGCACAGATACGCAGTATTTT	CASSEDSRGTDTQYF	NA	NA	TRBJ2-3	TRBV10-2
TGTGCCAGCAAGGGACTAGCGGGGGGCACGGCGGAGACCCAGTACTTC	CASKGLAGGTAETQYF	NA	TRBD2	TRBJ2-5	TRBV2
TGTGCCAGCAGTTTATTACTAGCGGTGGGAGTGTCCCCCGGGGAGCTGTTTTTT	CASSLLLAVGVSPGELFF	NA	TRBD2	TRBJ2-2	TRBV27
TGTGCCAGCAGCTCGGGACTAGCGGGGGGCCAAGAGACCCAGTACTTC	CASSSGLAGGQETQYF	NA	TRBD2	TRBJ2-5	TRBV7-2
TGTGCCAGCAGATCAAATCTTGGGCTAGCGGGAGACGAGCAGTACTTC	CASRSNLGLAGDEQYF	once	TRBD2	TRBJ2-7	TRBV7-6
TGTGCCAGCAGCCCACGCGGGGGCTCCTACGAGCAGTACTTC	CASSPRGGSYEQYF	NA	TRBD2	TRBJ2-7	TRBV14
TGTGCCAGCAGCTTGATTTTCCAGGGCGAGGAGACCCAGTACTTC	CASSLIFQGEETQYF	NA	NA	TRBJ2-5	TRBV5-5
TGTGCCAGCAGCTCCACATCAATCGTTTCGGAGACCCAGTACTTC	CASSSTSIVSETQYF	NA	NA	TRBJ2-5	TRBV7-2
TGTGCCAGCTCACCTTTAGATGATAATTCACCCCTCCACTTT	CASSPLDDNSPLHF	once	NA	TRBJ1-6	TRBV18
TGTGCCAGTAGTACGGGGACAGGGGACTCTAGCAATCAGCCCCAGCATTTT	CASSTGTGDSSNQPQHF	NA	TRBD1	TRBJ1-5	TRBV19
TGTGCCAGCAGCCCGACTAGCGGCACAGATACGCAGTATTTT	CASSPTSGTDTQYF	NA	TRBD2	TRBJ2-3	TRBV7-9
TGTGCCAGCAGCTTAGCGTCAGTAGGAGCCTACGAGCAGTACTTC	CASSLASVGAYEQYF	once	NA	TRBJ2-7	TRBV7-6
TGTGCCACCAGCAGAGGAGGGGGCGGAAGCAATCAGCCCCAGCATTTT	CATSRGGGGSNQPQHF	NA	TRBD1	TRBJ1-5	TRBV15
TGTGCCACCAGCAGAGTTTTGCTAGCGGGAGTGGATACGCAGTATTTT	CATSRVLLAGVDTQYF	NA	TRBD2	TRBJ2-3	TRBV15
TGTGCCAGCTCTTCTCTCTCTATTGGGGGCCCGACCTTTTCCTACGAGCAGTACTTC	CASSSLSIGGPTFSYEQYF	NA	NA	TRBJ2-7	TRBV18
TGTGCCAGTAGTCCTTCTACAGGGGGCATCGACGAGCAGTACTTC	CASSPSTGGIDEQYF	NA	TRBD1	TRBJ2-7	TRBV19
TGTGCTAGTGGTCAGGGGGCAGGCACTGAAGCTTTCTTT	CASGQGAGTEAFF	NA	TRBD1	TRBJ1-1	TRBV12-5
TGTGCCAGCTCACCATTGCTAGCGGGGCCCACAGATACGCAGTATTTT	CASSPLLAGPTDTQYF	NA	TRBD2	TRBJ2-3	TRBV18
TGTGCCAGCAGCTTTGAAGGGGCCGATGAGCAGTTCTTC	CASSFEGADEQFF	NA	NA	TRBJ2-1	TRBV5-6
TGCGCCAGCAGCCTCGGACTTCCCATGGTCTACGAGCAGTACTTC	CASSLGLPMVYEQYF	once	NA	TRBJ2-7	TRBV4-1
TGTGCCAGTAGTATAGGGGTGGAGGGCAATCAGCCCCAGCATTTT	CASSIGVEGNQPQHF	NA	NA	TRBJ1-5	TRBV19
TGTGCCAGCAGCCGACAGCAAGAGACCCAGTACTTC	CASSRQQETQYF	NA	NA	TRBJ2-5	TRBV14
TGTGCCAGTAGTATGAGCGGGAGCACAGATACGCAGTATTTT	CASSMSGSTDTQYF	NA	NA	TRBJ2-3	TRBV19
TGTGCCAGCAGCTCACCACTATTTGCGGGAGGGGACAATGAGCAGTTCTTC	CASSSPLFAGGDNEQFF	NA	TRBD2	TRBJ2-1	TRBV7-9
TGCAGCGTTGAAGCGAACGGAAGGGGTGAGCAGTTCTTC	CSVEANGRGEQFF	NA	NA	TRBJ2-1	TRBV29-1
TGTGCCAGCAGCTTCACTAGCGATACGCAGTATTTT	CASSFTSDTQYF	NA	NA	TRBJ2-3	TRBV7-3
TGTGCCAGCAGCTTGACAGGGGCGGGTCGCACTGAAGCTTTCTTT	CASSLTGAGRTEAFF	NA	TRBD1	TRBJ1-1	TRBV5-8
TGTGCCAGCAGCATCGTATCTAATGAAAAACTGTTTTTT	CASSIVSNEKLFF	NA	NA	TRBJ1-4	TRBV9
TGCGCCAGCAGCCAAGAAAACAGCGGGCAACTCACCGGGGAGCTGTTTTTT	CASSQENSGQLTGELFF	NA	NA	TRBJ2-2	TRBV4-1
TGCAGTGCCGGGACAGGGGCTGGCTACACCTTC	CSAGTGAGYTF	NA	TRBD1	TRBJ1-2	TRBV20-1
TGCGCCAGCAGCCAGGGACTAGCGGGGCCCCTCGATACGCAGTATTTT	CASSQGLAGPLDTQYF	once	TRBD2	TRBJ2-3	TRBV4-3
TGTGCCAGCAGCTTAGAAGGAGGGTCGAACACCGGGGAGCTGTTTTTT	CASSLEGGSNTGELFF	NA	NA	TRBJ2-2	TRBV7-2
TGTGCCAGCAGTGCGACTAGCAGCGGCACAGATACGCAGTATTTT	CASSATSSGTDTQYF	NA	TRBD2	TRBJ2-3	TRBV6-4
TGTGCCAGCAGCTCCCCTGGGCCTGGAAACACCATATATTTT	CASSSPGPGNTIYF	NA	NA	TRBJ1-3	TRBV5-4
TGTGCCAGCAGCCCCCGGACAGGGCGTACTGAAGCTTTCTTT	CASSPRTGRTEAFF	NA	TRBD1	TRBJ1-1	TRBV5-5
TGCGCCAGCAGCTTGGAGGGGACAGGGGGCGACTATGGCTACACCTTC	CASSLEGTGGDYGYTF	NA	TRBD1	TRBJ1-2	TRBV5-1
TGTGCCATCAGTGGAGCGGTTTACACAGATACGCAGTATTTT	CAISGAVYTDTQYF	NA	NA	TRBJ2-3	TRBV10-3
TGTGCCAGCAGTTTATCATTACCGGGCTCCTACAATGAGCAGTTCTTC	CASSLSLPGSYNEQFF	NA	NA	TRBJ2-1	TRBV28
TGTGCTAGTGGTCGGGGAGATACGCAGTATTTT	CASGRGDTQYF	NA	NA	TRBJ2-3	TRBV12-5
TGTGCCAGCAGCCCTGACAGGGCAACTAATGAAAAACTGTTTTTT	CASSPDRATNEKLFF	NA	TRBD1	TRBJ1-4	TRBV7-2
TGTGCCAGCAGCAAGCGGGAGTGGGAGACCCAGTACTTC	CASSKREWETQYF	NA	TRBD2	TRBJ2-5	TRBV14
TGTGCCAGCAGTCCCCAGGGTTCAGATACGCAGTATTTT	CASSPQGSDTQYF	NA	NA	TRBJ2-3	TRBV27
TGTGCCAGCAGTGAAGCGGCAGGGGCCAACTATGGCTACACCTTC	CASSEAAGANYGYTF	NA	NA	TRBJ1-2	TRBV2
TGTGCCTCAGTGCAGGGGGCTAATTCACCCCTCCACTTT	CASVQGANSPLHF	NA	TRBD1	TRBJ1-6	TRBV6-6
TGCAGCGTTACCCTTTTTGAGGGGGACACTGAAGCTTTCTTT	CSVTLFEGDTEAFF	NA	NA	TRBJ1-1	TRBV29-1
TGCGCCAGCAGTGAGGGGTTAGCGGGAGATGAGCTGTTTTTT	CASSEGLAGDELFF	NA	TRBD2	TRBJ2-2	TRBV10-1
TGTGCCAGTAGTATAGATCGACAGAACACTGAAGCTTTCTTT	CASSIDRQNTEAFF	NA	NA	TRBJ1-1	TRBV19
TGTGCCAGCAGTTACGTAGCGGGACTAATCACAGATACGCAGTATTTT	CASSYVAGLITDTQYF	NA	TRBD2	TRBJ2-3	TRBV6-5
TGTGCCAGCAGAACCGGGACAGGGGACGCACCCCTCCACTTT	CASRTGTGDAPLHF	few	TRBD1	TRBJ1-6	TRBV6-5
TGCGCCAGCAGCCAAGGCGTGAACTATGGCTACACCTTC	CASSQGVNYGYTF	NA	NA	TRBJ1-2	TRBV4-3
TGTGCCAGTAGTATAGGGACAGGGAGCGAGCAGTACTTC	CASSIGTGSEQYF	NA	TRBD1	TRBJ2-7	TRBV19
TGTGCCAGCACTACTTCGGACAGGAACACTGAAGCTTTCTTT	CASTTSDRNTEAFF	once	NA	TRBJ1-1	TRBV27
TGTGCCAGCAGCTTGGCCCTAGATCAAGAGACCCAGTACTTC	CASSLALDQETQYF	NA	NA	TRBJ2-5	TRBV5-4